What follows describes a single T cell receptor beta chain. Its antigen is currently unknown. The data are from a study of cytomegalovirus exposure and HLA in healthy donors. Overall study results and limits: Indistinguishable V segments such as TRBV6-2 and TRBV6-3 were excluded.

Germline V gives CDR1 MGHDK, CDR2 SYGVNS. This CDR3 contains 17 residues. V shed 10 bases and J 0 bases; nucleotides not matched to a gene: 18. The primer mix had 60 Vbeta and 13 Jbeta primers. Generated by immunoSEQ multiplex PCR, the TCRdb table keeps only in-frame clones and is missing some. The sample includes some 110,000 clones, over 9.5% of them seen just once. The sequencing input was PBMCs. V gene TRBV25-1 combines with J gene TRBJ2-7, with TRBD1 identical over 7 bases. The clonotype originates from a man in his forties in good health and CMV-seropositive. CDR3 DNA sequence: TGTGCCACCTCCACAAGACAGGGCACTTCGGGCTCCTACGAGCAGTACTTC. The encoded protein is CATSTRQGTSGSYEQYF.